Sequencing of this T cell receptor beta chain was carried out in a study of blood T cell repertoires in COVID-19. In the study overall: Samples taken during acute and convalescent COVID-19 were collected in the United States, Italy and Spain. Nucleic acid was either cDNA or gDNA, and it came from T cells, B-cell-depleted T cells, or PBMCs.

Original handling: Amplified reference gene primers provided the basis for estimating nucleated cell counts. This table comes from immunoSEQ multiplex PCR, and its TCRdb copy is limited to in-frame clones, with some not included. V and J calls and clone size are as listed in that table; D and trimming were resolved from the DNA. The sample comprises 150,000 to 250,000 clones, more than 75% of which are singletons, and roughly 5.7% rests with the top ten. The CDR3 is 16 amino acids. V trimming: 6 bases; J trimming: 4 bases; junction bases outside the gene matches: 9. Germline V gene lookup returns CDR1 SNHLY and CDR2 FYNNEI. While infection was still active, Seattle patients were enrolled and then followed longitudinally.

This clonotype was sampled from a woman in her forties with COVID-19, enrolled during active disease. The sample was peripheral blood. V gene TRBV2 combines with J gene TRBJ2-1, with 10 bases fitting TRBD2. CDR3 in amino acids: CASRRNSGRQYNEQFF. CDR3 DNA sequence: TGTGCCAGCAGACGGAATAGCGGGAGGCAATACAATGAGCAGTTCTTC.